Listed below are T cell receptor beta chains from one sample, sequenced in a study of blood T cell repertoires in COVID-19. TCRdb keeps only in-frame clones here, not all; method: immunoSEQ multiplex PCR. The table shows some 300,000 clones, with roughly 89% occurring only once. Sequencing was carried out using PBMCs or T cells enriched from blood (not recorded which). These TCRs come from a woman in her 40s who had recovered from COVID-19. CDR3s include the opening cysteine and the closing phenylalanine or tryptophan. A D gene is named only where the DNA matches it firmly. Not every row has a clone size; where given, it reads once, few, many or a size class.

clone size	J gene	D gene	V gene	CDR3 DNA	CDR3 protein
few	TRBJ2-1	TRBD2	TRBV10-2	TGCGCCAGCAGATTTATAGCGGGGGAACTCAATGAGCAGTTCTTC	CASRFIAGELNEQFF
few	TRBJ1-3	NA	TRBV27	TGTGCCAGCAGTCGGGGGGACCCGTGGTCTGGAAACACCATATATTTT	CASSRGDPWSGNTIYF
once	TRBJ1-1	TRBD1	TRBV7-9	TGTGCCAGCAGCTCGACAGGGGTCACTGAAGCTTTCTTT	CASSSTGVTEAFF
few	TRBJ1-1	NA	TRBV6-5	TGTGCCAGCAGTCAGGGTAACACTGAAGCTTTCTTT	CASSQGNTEAFF
NA	TRBJ2-1	NA	TRBV24-1	TGTGCCACCAGTGGAGGAGGGTCCGACGTCAATGAGCAGTTCTTC	CATSGGGSDVNEQFF
NA	TRBJ2-1	TRBD2	TRBV6-1	TGTGCCAGCAGTGAATTGGGACTAGCGGGGGAGCAGTTCTTC	CASSELGLAGEQFF
NA	TRBJ1-6	NA	TRBV9	TGTGCCAGCAGCGCTGACAGGTTCGGAGCGACCTATAATTCACCCCTCCACTTT	CASSADRFGATYNSPLHF
NA	TRBJ2-5	NA	TRBV19	TGTGCCAGTAGTATCCAGGGACAAGAGACCCAGTACTTC	CASSIQGQETQYF
NA	TRBJ2-3	NA	TRBV6-7	TGTGCCAGCAGTAAAGGGACTAGCACAGATACGCAGTATTTT	CASSKGTSTDTQYF
once	TRBJ2-1	TRBD1	TRBV24-1	TGTGCCACCAGTGATTCAGGGCAGGGGGCCGGTGGGCAGTTCTTC	CATSDSGQGAGGQFF
NA	TRBJ1-5	TRBD1	TRBV6-5	TGTGCCAGCAGTCAGACAGGGATTGGCAATCAGCCCCAGCATTTT	CASSQTGIGNQPQHF
NA	TRBJ1-5	NA	TRBV27	TGTGCCAGCAGTTCAGGGGCCTGGCAGCCCCAGCATTTT	CASSSGAWQPQHF
NA	TRBJ1-2	TRBD1	TRBV3-1/TRBV3-2	TGTGCCAGCAGACAGGGGAGCGGGGGCTACACCTTC	CASRQGSGGYTF
NA	TRBJ2-1	NA	TRBV5-4	TGTGCCAGCAGCTTCGGGGTAGGCATGGGTATCTACAATGAGCAGTTCTTC	CASSFGVGMGIYNEQFF
NA	TRBJ2-7	NA	TRBV5-4	TGTGCCAGCAGCTCACAGTTACGACCCTCCTACGAGCAGTACTTC	CASSSQLRPSYEQYF
NA	TRBJ2-3	TRBD2	TRBV30	TGTGCCCAAACAACGGCAGCGGGGCACACAGATACGCAGTATTTT	CAQTTAAGHTDTQYF
NA	TRBJ1-2	NA	TRBV4-1	TGCGCCAGCAGCCAAGAGGAGGGGACCTATGGCTACACCTTC	CASSQEEGTYGYTF
NA	TRBJ1-1	NA	TRBV7-9	TGTGCCAGCAGCTTACTGCAGGGGTCCACTGAAGCTTTCTTT	CASSLLQGSTEAFF
NA	TRBJ1-2	TRBD1	TRBV5-1	TGCGCCAGCAGCCACTGGGACAGGGAGGGCTACACCTTC	CASSHWDREGYTF
NA	TRBJ2-3	TRBD2	TRBV5-1	TGCGCCAGCAGCTGGTCGCAGGGAGGGACAGATACGCAGTATTTT	CASSWSQGGTDTQYF
once	TRBJ1-1	NA	TRBV9	TGTGCCAGCAGCGTAGCGTATTTGGGGACAGAAGCTTTCTTT	CASSVAYLGTEAFF
NA	TRBJ2-1	TRBD2	TRBV19	TGTGCCAGTAGTATTCGGGGGGGGATTTACAATGAGCAGTTCTTC	CASSIRGGIYNEQFF
NA	TRBJ2-6	NA	TRBV14	TGTGCCAGCAGCCAGACAGGGGCCAACGTCCTGACTTTC	CASSQTGANVLTF
NA	TRBJ1-2	TRBD1	TRBV5-4	TGTGCCAGCAGCCAGACGCCGGGACAGAAGACTCCTCTGGGCTATGGCTACACCTTC	CASSQTPGQKTPLGYGYTF
once	TRBJ1-2	NA	TRBV25-1	TGTGCCAGCAGTGAGAACAGTAACTATGGCTACACCTTC	CASSENSNYGYTF
NA	TRBJ2-1	TRBD1	TRBV10-1	TGCGCCAGCAGGGAGACAGGGTTTGGTGAGCAGTTCTTC	CASRETGFGEQFF
NA	TRBJ1-6	NA	TRBV6-5	TGTGCCAGCAGTCTAGAGGTCTTAACCGGGTCACCCCTCCACTTT	CASSLEVLTGSPLHF
NA	TRBJ1-4	NA	TRBV10-2	TGCGCCACCTTAGCATTAACTAATGAAAAACTGTTTTTT	CATLALTNEKLFF
NA	TRBJ1-1	TRBD1	TRBV30	TGTGCCTGGAGCCCATCCTACAGGGGGGGGAACACTGAAGCTTTCTTT	CAWSPSYRGGNTEAFF
NA	TRBJ2-5	NA	TRBV3-1/TRBV3-2	TGTGCCAGCAGCCAAGACGGGAGCCGGGAGACCCAGTACTTC	CASSQDGSRETQYF
NA	TRBJ1-2	TRBD1	TRBV5-5	TGTGCCAGCATAGGGCAGGGGGAGAACTATGGCTACACCTTC	CASIGQGENYGYTF
NA	TRBJ1-1	NA	TRBV5-5	TGTGCCAGCAGCTTGGCCGGGCGGGGGTCTGAAGCTTTCTTT	CASSLAGRGSEAFF
NA	TRBJ2-1	NA	TRBV25-1	TGTGCCAGCAGTGATGGCCTTGGAAACGCCAGGAATGAGCAGTTCTTC	CASSDGLGNARNEQFF
NA	TRBJ1-6	NA	TRBV27	TGTGCCAGCAGTCCTTTCACCTGGGGGGATAATTCACCCCTCCACTTT	CASSPFTWGDNSPLHF
NA	TRBJ1-3	TRBD1	TRBV6-1	TGTGCCAGCAGTGAAGGGGGACAGGGGAACACCATATATTTT	CASSEGGQGNTIYF
NA	TRBJ2-3	TRBD2	TRBV19	TGTGCCAGTACCTCACTAGCGGGGACCACAGATACGCAGTATTTT	CASTSLAGTTDTQYF
NA	TRBJ2-7	TRBD1	TRBV11-2	TGTGCCAGCAGCTCATCAGACAGGGTCTACGAGCAGTACTTC	CASSSSDRVYEQYF
NA	TRBJ1-3	NA	TRBV5-1	TGCGCCAGCAGCTTCTCCGGGGAAGGTGGAAACACCATATATTTT	CASSFSGEGGNTIYF
few	TRBJ1-1	NA	TRBV7-9	TGTGCCAGCAGCTTTGGGGACTTCAACACTGAAGCTTTCTTT	CASSFGDFNTEAFF
NA	TRBJ1-4	TRBD1	TRBV19	TGTGCCAGTAGTTCCCGGGGACAGATTAATGAAAAACTGTTTTTT	CASSSRGQINEKLFF
NA	TRBJ2-1	NA	TRBV25-1	TGTGCCAGCAGTGTTACCGGGTCCCTCTACAATGAGCAGTTCTTC	CASSVTGSLYNEQFF
NA	TRBJ1-4	TRBD1	TRBV6-5	TGTGCCAGCAGTTACCAGACAGGGGGATCAGAAAAACTGTTTTTT	CASSYQTGGSEKLFF
NA	TRBJ1-5	TRBD1	TRBV27	TGTGCCAGCAGTCAGGGACAGGGGAATCAGCCCCAGCATTTT	CASSQGQGNQPQHF
NA	TRBJ2-5	NA	TRBV29-1	TGCAGCGCACTAGAGTACCAAGAGACCCAGTACTTC	CSALEYQETQYF
NA	TRBJ1-2	TRBD1	TRBV12-5	TGTGCTAGTGGTCGACAGGGGGAAGGAGGCTACACCTTC	CASGRQGEGGYTF
NA	TRBJ1-1	TRBD1	TRBV3-1/TRBV3-2	TGTGCCAGCAGCCACTGGACAGGGGGCAACACTGAAGCTTTCTTT	CASSHWTGGNTEAFF
NA	TRBJ2-6	NA	TRBV3-1/TRBV3-2	TGTGCCAGCAGCAGCTACAACGTCCTGACTTTC	CASSSYNVLTF
NA	TRBJ2-1	TRBD2	TRBV7-7	TGTGCTAGCAGCCCTACCGGGACTAGCGGGAGAGGTGAGCAGTTCTTC	CASSPTGTSGRGEQFF
NA	TRBJ1-1	NA	TRBV3-1/TRBV3-2	TGTGCCAGCAGTCCAAGGTTCCGGCAGGGGTGGGAAAGGGGGACTGAAGCTTTCTTT	CASSPRFRQGWERGTEAFF